Given below is one TCR beta chain in context. Its specificity is not known. CDR1 SGHTA and CDR2 FQGNSA come from the germline V gene. The J segment lost 6 bases and the V segment lost 4 bases, leaving 10 bases of the junction unmatched. The CDR3 is made up of 15 amino acids. This entry belongs to a study of cytomegalovirus exposure and HLA in healthy donors. Study in general: Early on, a data release was issued that held 80 million or so unique TCRs from HLA-typed donors. General observations from the study: A missense variant in DCLRE1C was later tied to TCR beta V- and J-gene trimming.

60 Vbeta and 13 Jbeta primers were used in PCR. Sequencing was performed with immunoSEQ multiplex PCR; in TCRdb, only in-frame clones are kept and a portion is missing. The table has around 140,000 clones, about 10% seen once. The sequenced material came from PBMCs. The chain links TRBV7-2 to TRBJ2-7; 9 positions agree with TRBD2. This clonotype was sampled from a woman aged 40 to 50 in good health and CMV-seropositive. This CDR3 reads CASSSQGGGAGEQYF. The CDR3 DNA is TGTGCCAGCAGCTCCCAAGGCGGGGGGGCCGGCGAGCAGTACTTC.